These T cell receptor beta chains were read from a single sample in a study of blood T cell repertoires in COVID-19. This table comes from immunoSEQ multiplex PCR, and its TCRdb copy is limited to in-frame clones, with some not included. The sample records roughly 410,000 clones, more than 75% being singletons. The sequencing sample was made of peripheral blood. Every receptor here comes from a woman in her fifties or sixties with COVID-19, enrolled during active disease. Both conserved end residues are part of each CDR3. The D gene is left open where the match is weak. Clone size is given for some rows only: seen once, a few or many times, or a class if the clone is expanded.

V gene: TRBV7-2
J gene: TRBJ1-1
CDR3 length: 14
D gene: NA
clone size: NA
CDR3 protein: CASSSGHPNTEAFF
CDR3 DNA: TGTGCCAGCAGCTCCGGACACCCGAACACTGAAGCTTTCTTT

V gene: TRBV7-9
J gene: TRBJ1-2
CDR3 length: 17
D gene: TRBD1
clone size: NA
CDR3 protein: CASSFDRVDLVDYGYTF
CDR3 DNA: TGTGCCAGCAGCTTCGACAGGGTGGATTTAGTGGACTATGGCTACACCTTC

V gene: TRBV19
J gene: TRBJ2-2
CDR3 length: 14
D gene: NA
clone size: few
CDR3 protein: CASSISRDTGELFF
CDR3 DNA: TGTGCCAGTAGTATTAGCAGGGACACCGGGGAGCTGTTTTTT

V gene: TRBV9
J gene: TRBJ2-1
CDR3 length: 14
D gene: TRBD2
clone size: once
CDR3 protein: CASSGLAGDNEQFF
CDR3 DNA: TGTGCCAGCAGCGGTCTAGCGGGGGACAATGAGCAGTTCTTC

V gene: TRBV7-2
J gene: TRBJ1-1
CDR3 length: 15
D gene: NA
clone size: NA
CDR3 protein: CASSLTRGRYTEAFF
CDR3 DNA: TGTGCCAGCAGCCTAACCAGGGGTCGGTACACTGAAGCTTTCTTT

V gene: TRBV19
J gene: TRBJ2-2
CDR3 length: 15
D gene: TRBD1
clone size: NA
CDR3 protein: CASTWGTGNTGELFF
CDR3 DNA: TGTGCCAGCACATGGGGGACAGGGAACACCGGGGAGCTGTTTTTT

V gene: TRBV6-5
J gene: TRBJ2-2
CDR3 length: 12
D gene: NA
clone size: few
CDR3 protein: CASVKSTGELFF
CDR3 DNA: TGTGCCAGCGTGAAGAGCACCGGGGAGCTGTTTTTT

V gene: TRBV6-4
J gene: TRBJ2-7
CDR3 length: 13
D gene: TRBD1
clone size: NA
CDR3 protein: CASSLTGSYEQYF
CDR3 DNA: TGTGCCAGCAGCCTGACAGGGAGCTACGAGCAGTACTTC

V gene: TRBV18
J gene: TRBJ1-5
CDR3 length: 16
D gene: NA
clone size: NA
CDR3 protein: CASNPELCSGNQPQHF
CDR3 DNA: TGTGCCAGCAACCCTGAATTGTGTTCGGGGAATCAGCCCCAGCATTTT

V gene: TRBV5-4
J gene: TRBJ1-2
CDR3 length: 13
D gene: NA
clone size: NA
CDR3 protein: CASSQDSSYGYTF
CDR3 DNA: TGTGCCAGCAGTCAAGACAGTTCCTATGGCTACACCTTC

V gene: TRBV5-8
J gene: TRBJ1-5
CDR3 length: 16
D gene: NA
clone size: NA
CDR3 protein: CASSLRGGFSNQPQHF
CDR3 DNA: TGTGCCAGCAGCTTGAGGGGGGGGTTTAGCAATCAGCCCCAGCATTTT

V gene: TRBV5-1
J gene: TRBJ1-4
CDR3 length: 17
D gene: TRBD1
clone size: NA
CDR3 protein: CASSLRETGAPNEKLFF
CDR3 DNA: TGCGCCAGCAGTTTACGGGAAACAGGGGCCCCTAATGAAAAACTGTTTTTT

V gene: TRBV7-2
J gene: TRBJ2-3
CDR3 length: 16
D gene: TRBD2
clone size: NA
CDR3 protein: CASSLGVSGGRDTQYF
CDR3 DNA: TGTGCCAGCAGCTTAGGGGTTAGCGGGGGACGAGATACGCAGTATTTT

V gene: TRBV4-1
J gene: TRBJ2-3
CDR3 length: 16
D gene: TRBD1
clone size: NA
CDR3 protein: CASSRQQGAGTDTQYF
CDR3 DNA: TGCGCCAGCAGCCGTCAACAGGGGGCAGGGACAGATACGCAGTATTTT

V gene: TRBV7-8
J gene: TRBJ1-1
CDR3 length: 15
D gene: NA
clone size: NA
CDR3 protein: CASSPWRGGGTEAFF
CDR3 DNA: TGTGCCAGCAGCCCTTGGAGGGGCGGGGGCACTGAAGCTTTCTTT

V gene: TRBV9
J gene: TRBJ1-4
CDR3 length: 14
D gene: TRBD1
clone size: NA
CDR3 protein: CASSGGQANEKLFF
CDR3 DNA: TGTGCCAGCAGCGGGGGACAGGCTAATGAAAAACTGTTTTTT

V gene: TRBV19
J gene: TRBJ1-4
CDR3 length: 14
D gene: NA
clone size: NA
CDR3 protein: CASSIDRLGEKLFF
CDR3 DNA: TGTGCCAGTAGTATAGATCGGCTGGGCGAAAAACTGTTTTTT

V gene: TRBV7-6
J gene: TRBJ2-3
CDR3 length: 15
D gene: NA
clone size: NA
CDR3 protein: CASSAGGPRSDTQYF
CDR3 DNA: TGTGCCAGCAGCGCGGGCGGACCGCGGTCAGATACGCAGTATTTT

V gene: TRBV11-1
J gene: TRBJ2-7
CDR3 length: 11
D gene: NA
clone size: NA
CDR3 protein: CASSLLYEQYF
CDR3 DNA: TGTGCCAGCAGCTTACTTTACGAGCAGTACTTC

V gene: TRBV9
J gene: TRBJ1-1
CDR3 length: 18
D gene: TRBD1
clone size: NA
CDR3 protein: CASSPGIPGQRMNTEAFF
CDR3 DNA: TGTGCCAGCAGCCCAGGGATACCGGGACAGCGAATGAACACTGAAGCTTTCTTT

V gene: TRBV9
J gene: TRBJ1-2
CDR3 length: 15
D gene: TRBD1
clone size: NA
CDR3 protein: CASSAPMTGRYGYTF
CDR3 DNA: TGTGCCAGCAGCGCCCCTATGACAGGGCGGTACGGCTACACCTTC

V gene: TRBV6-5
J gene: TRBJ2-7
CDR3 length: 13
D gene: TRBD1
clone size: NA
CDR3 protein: CASEGQATYEQYF
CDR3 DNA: TGTGCCAGCGAAGGACAGGCGACCTACGAGCAGTACTTC

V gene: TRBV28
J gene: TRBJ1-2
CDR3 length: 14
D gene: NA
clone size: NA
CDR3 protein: CASRDSRRNYGYTF
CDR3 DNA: TGTGCCTCCCGCGACAGTCGGCGGAACTATGGCTACACCTTC

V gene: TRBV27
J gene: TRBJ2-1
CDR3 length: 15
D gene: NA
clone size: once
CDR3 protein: CASRDLGGSYNEQFF
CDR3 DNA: TGTGCCAGCAGGGACTTGGGCGGCTCCTACAATGAGCAGTTCTTC

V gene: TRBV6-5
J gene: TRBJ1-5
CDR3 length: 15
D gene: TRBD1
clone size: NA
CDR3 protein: CASRSGQVTNQPQHF
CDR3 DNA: TGTGCCAGCAGATCGGGACAGGTGACTAATCAGCCCCAGCATTTT

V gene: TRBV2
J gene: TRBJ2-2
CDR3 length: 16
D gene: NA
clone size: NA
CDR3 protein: CASLRGQVPNTGELFF
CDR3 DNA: TGTGCCAGTCTCCGAGGGCAGGTCCCGAACACCGGGGAGCTGTTTTTT

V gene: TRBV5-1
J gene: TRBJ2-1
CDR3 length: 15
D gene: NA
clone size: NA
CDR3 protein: CASSLAWRAVNEQFF
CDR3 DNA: TGCGCCAGCAGCTTGGCGTGGAGAGCGGTCAATGAGCAGTTCTTC

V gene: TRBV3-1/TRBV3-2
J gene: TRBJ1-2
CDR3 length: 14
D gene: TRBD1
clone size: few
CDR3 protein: CASSQANRGFGYTF
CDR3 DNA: TGTGCCAGCAGCCAAGCTAACAGGGGTTTTGGCTACACCTTC

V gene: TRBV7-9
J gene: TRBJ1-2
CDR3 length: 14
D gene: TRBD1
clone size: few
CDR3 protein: CASSPGQGAYGYTF
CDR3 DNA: TGTGCCAGCAGCCCCGGACAGGGAGCCTATGGCTACACCTTC

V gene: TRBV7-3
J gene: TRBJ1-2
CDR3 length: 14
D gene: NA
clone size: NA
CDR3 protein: CASSLTGDEGGYTF
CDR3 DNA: TGTGCCAGCAGCTTAACGGGCGATGAGGGTGGCTACACCTTC

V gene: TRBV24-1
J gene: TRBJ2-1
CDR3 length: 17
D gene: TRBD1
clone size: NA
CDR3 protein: CATSDRGQGGSYNEQFF
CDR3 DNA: TGTGCCACCAGTGACCGAGGACAGGGGGGTTCCTACAATGAGCAGTTCTTC

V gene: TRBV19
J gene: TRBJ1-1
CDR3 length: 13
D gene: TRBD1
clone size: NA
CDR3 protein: CASRVAGGEKAFF
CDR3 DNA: TGTGCCAGTAGGGTCGCAGGGGGCGAAAAAGCTTTCTTT

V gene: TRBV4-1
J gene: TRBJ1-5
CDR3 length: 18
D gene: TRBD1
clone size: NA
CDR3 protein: CASSPDRSASGIDQPQHF
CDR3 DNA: TGCGCCAGCAGCCCGGACAGGTCAGCCTCAGGTATCGATCAGCCCCAGCATTTT

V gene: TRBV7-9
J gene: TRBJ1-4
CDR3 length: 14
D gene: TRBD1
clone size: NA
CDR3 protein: CASSFRDRGEKLFF
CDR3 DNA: TGTGCCAGCAGTTTCCGGGACAGGGGCGAAAAACTGTTTTTT

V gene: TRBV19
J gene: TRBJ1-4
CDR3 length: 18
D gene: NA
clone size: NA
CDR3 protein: CASSIPTGRSATNEKLFF
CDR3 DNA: TGTGCCAGTAGTATACCCACAGGGCGCTCTGCAACTAATGAAAAACTGTTTTTT

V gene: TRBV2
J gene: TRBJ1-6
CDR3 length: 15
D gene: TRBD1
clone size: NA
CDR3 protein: CASRGLNRGNSPLHF
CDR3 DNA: TGTGCCAGCCGGGGCCTAAACAGGGGGAATTCACCCCTCCACTTT

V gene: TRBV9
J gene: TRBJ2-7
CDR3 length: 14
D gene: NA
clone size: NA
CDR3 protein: CASSVGGDEYEQYF
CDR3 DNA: TGTGCCAGCAGCGTAGGGGGGGATGAGTACGAGCAGTACTTC

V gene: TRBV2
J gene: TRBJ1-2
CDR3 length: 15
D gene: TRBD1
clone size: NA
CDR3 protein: CASSEDRGGVYGYTF
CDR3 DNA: TGTGCCAGCAGTGAAGACAGGGGGGGAGTCTATGGCTACACCTTC

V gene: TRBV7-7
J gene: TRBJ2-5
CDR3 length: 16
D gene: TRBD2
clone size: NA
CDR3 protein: CASSLSSGGAGETQYF
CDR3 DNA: TGTGCCAGCAGCCTCTCTAGCGGGGGGGCCGGGGAGACCCAGTACTTC

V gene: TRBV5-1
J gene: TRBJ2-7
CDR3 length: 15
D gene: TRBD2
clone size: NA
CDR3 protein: CASSLKAGGAYEQYF
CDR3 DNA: TGCGCCAGCAGCTTGAAAGCGGGGGGAGCCTACGAGCAGTACTTC

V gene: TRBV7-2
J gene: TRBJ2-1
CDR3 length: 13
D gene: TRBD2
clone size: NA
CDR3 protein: CASSQLAGDQQFF
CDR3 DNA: TGTGCCAGCAGCCAATTAGCGGGAGACCAGCAGTTCTTC

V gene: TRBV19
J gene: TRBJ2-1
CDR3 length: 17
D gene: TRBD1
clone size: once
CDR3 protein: CASSIRGTQGTGNEQFF
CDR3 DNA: TGTGCCAGTAGTATAAGGGGAACACAGGGGACGGGTAATGAGCAGTTCTTC

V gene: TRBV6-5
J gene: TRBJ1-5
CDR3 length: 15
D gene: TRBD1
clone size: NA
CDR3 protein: CASGTGGSGNQPQHF
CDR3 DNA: TGTGCCAGCGGGACAGGGGGAAGTGGCAATCAGCCCCAGCATTTT

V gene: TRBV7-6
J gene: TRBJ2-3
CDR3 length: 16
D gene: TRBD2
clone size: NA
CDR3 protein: CASSLRSGGTTDTQYF
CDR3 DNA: TGTGCCAGCAGCTTGAGGAGCGGGGGGACTACAGATACGCAGTATTTT

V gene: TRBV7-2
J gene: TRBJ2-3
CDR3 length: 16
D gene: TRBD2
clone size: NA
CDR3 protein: CASSLYGGGVPDTQYF
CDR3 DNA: TGTGCCAGCAGCTTATACGGGGGGGGAGTCCCAGATACGCAGTATTTT

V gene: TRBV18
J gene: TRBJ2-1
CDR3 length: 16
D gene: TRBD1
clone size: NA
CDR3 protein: CASSPRTGTGGGEQFF
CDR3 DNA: TGTGCCAGCTCACCAAGAACCGGGACAGGGGGCGGTGAGCAGTTCTTC

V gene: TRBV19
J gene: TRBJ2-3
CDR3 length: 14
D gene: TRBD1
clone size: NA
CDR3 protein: CASMDRGRTDTQYF
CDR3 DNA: TGTGCCAGTATGGACAGGGGGCGAACAGATACGCAGTATTTT

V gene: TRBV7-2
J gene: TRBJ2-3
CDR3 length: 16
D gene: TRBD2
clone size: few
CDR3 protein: CASSLGPAGGPDTQYF
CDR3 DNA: TGTGCCAGCAGCTTAGGGCCAGCGGGGGGGCCAGATACGCAGTATTTT

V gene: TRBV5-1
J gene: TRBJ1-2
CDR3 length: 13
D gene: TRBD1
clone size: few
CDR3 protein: CASSTGARYGYTF
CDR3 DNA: TGCGCCAGCAGTACAGGGGCTCGGTATGGCTACACCTTC

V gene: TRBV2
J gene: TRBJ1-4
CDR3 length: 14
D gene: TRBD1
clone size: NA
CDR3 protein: CASMSRGPSEKLFF
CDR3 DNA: TGTGCCAGCATGTCAAGGGGGCCGAGTGAAAAACTGTTTTTT

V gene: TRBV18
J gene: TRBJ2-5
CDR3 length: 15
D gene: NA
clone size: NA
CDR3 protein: CASSPTSMYQETQYF
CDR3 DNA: TGTGCCAGCTCACCCACTTCCATGTACCAAGAGACCCAGTACTTC

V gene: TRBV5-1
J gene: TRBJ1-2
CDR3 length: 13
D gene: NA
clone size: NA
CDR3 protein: CASSLTGRYGYTF
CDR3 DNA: TGCGCCAGCAGCTTGACAGGGCGCTATGGCTACACCTTC

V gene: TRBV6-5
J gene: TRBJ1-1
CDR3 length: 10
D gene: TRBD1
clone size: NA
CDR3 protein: CASRDRGAFF
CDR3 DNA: TGTGCCAGCCGAGACAGGGGGGCTTTCTTT

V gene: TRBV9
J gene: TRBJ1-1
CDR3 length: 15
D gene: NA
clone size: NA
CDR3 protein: CASSVERVAGTEAFF
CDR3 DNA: TGTGCCAGCAGCGTAGAAAGGGTTGCAGGGACTGAAGCTTTCTTT

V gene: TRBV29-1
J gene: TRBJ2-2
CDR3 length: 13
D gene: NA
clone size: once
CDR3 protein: CSAQSVNTGELFF
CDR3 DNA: TGCAGCGCCCAAAGCGTAAACACCGGGGAGCTGTTTTTT